This TCR beta chain was captured by sequencing in a study of blood T cell repertoires in COVID-19. The data were produced by immunoSEQ multiplex PCR, yet TCRdb's version contains in-frame clones alone and is incomplete. The sample contains 200,000 to 250,000 clones, 65% to 85% of which appear only once. CDR3 length: 12 residues. Trimming took off 5 bases at V and 3 bases at J, with 9 bases between the two ends. Per the germline V gene, CDR1 is SGHNT and CDR2 is YYREEE (reference sequence). Specimen: peripheral blood. The rearrangement uses TRBV5-4 and TRBJ2-7; weak D call: TRBD1 (5 bases). This receptor was obtained from a young woman with COVID-19, enrolled during active disease. In DNA, the CDR3 is TGTGCCAGCAGTCGTGACAGCTACGAGCAGTACTTC. This codes for CASSRDSYEQYF.